This record looks at one TCR beta chain sequence and its context. Its antigen remains unknown. The PCR ran on 60 Vbeta and 13 Jbeta primers. The repertoire was sequenced with immunoSEQ multiplex PCR; TCRdb's copy has only in-frame clones and lacks some. The table lists about 57,000 clones, roughly 83% of them singletons. This entry comes from a study of cytomegalovirus exposure and HLA in healthy donors. The CDR3 extends over 15 amino acids. Germline CDR1 and CDR2: SGHKS and YYEKEE (reference sequence). Unmatched junction bases numbered 16, after V lost 6 bases and J lost 7 bases. General study findings and limits: As immune exposure information, only CMV serostatus was available. A few V segments could not be told apart, such as TRBV6-2 and TRBV6-3, and were left out. A later analysis by the authors found several of the most significant clusters apparently linked to common viral pathogens. Earlier findings revealed that most TCR beta V segments proved productive either about 87% or about 30% of the time.

This chain connects TRBV5-5 to TRBJ2-7; 7 bases are shared with TRBD2. The clonotype comes from a man aged 30-40 years in good health and CMV-seronegative. The material sequenced was PBMCs. The CDR3 DNA follows: TGTGCCAGCATCCCCTGGGAGGGGTTTTTAGAGGAGCAGTACTTC. Translation: CASIPWEGFLEEQYF.